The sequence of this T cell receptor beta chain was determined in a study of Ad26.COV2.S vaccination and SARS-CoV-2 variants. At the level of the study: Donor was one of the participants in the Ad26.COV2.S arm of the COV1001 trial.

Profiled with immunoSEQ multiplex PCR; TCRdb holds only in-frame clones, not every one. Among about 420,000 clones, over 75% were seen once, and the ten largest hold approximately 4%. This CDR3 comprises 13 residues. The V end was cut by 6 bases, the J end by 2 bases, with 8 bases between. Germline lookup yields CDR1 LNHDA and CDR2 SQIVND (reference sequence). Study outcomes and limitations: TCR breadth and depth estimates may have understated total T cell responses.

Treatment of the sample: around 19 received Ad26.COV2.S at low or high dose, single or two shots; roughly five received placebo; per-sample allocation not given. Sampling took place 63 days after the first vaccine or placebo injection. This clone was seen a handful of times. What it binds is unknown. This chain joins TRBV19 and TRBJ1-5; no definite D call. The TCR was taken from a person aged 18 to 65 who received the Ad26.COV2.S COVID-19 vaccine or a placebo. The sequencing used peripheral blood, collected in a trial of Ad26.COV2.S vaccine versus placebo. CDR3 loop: CASSPAGNQPQHF. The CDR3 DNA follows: TGTGCCAGTAGCCCAGCGGGCAATCAGCCCCAGCATTTT.